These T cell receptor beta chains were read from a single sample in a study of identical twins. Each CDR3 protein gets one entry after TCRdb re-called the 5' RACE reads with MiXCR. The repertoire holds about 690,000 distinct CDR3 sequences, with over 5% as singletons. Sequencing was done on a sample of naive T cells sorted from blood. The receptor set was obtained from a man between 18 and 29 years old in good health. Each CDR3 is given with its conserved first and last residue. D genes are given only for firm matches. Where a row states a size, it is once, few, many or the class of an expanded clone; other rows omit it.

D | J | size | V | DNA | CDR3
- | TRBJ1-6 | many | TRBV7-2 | TGTGCCAGCAGCTTACTGCGGGCCTCCTATAATTCACCCCTCCACTTT | CASSLLRASYNSPLHF
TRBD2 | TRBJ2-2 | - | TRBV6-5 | TGTGCCAGCAGTCACCAAAGCGGGAGCATCGGGGAGCTGTTTTTT | CASSHQSGSIGELFF
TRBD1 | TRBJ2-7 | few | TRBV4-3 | TGCGCCAGCAGCCACAAGACAGGGGGTATGCACGAGCAGTACTTC | CASSHKTGGMHEQYF
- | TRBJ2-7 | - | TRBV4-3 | TGCGCCAGCAGCCAAGATAGGGGTTGGGTGAGCGAGCAGTACTTC | CASSQDRGWVSEQYF
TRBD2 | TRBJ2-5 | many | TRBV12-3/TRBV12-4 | TGTGCCAGCAGTTTAGGGCTAGCGGGAGGGTCCCAGTACTTC | CASSLGLAGGSQYF
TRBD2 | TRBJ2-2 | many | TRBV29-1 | TGCAGCGTTGAGTCCGGGACTAGCGGGAGGGGCACCGGGGAGCTGTTTTTT | CSVESGTSGRGTGELFF
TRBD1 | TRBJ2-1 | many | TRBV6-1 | TGTGCCAGCAGTGAACAAGCAGGGACAGGGGTCAATGAGCAGTTCTTC | CASSEQAGTGVNEQFF
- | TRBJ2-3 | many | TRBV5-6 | TGTGCCAGCATCTCCCGGGGGCCTCACGCAGATACGCAGTATTTT | CASISRGPHADTQYF
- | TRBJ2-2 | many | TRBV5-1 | TGCGCCAGCAGCTCTTCGGCCAAGAACACCGGGGAGCTGTTTTTT | CASSSSAKNTGELFF
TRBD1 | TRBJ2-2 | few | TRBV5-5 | TGTGCCAGCAGCGACTACCCCAGGGGGCGAGTCGGGGAGCTGTTTTTT | CASSDYPRGRVGELFF
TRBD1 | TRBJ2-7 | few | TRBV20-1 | TGCAGTGCTGTGGGACAGAACTACGAGCAGTACTTC | CSAVGQNYEQYF
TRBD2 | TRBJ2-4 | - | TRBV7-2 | TGTGCCAGCTTACACCGGACTAGCGGAGGCGTGGACATTCAGTACTTC | CASLHRTSGGVDIQYF
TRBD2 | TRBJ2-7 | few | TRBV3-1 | TGTGCCAGCAGCCTCTTAGCGGGCCAAACCTACGAGCAGTACTTC | CASSLLAGQTYEQYF
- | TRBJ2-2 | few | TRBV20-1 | TGCAGTGCTTCCCCGGTCCCCGGGGAGCTGTTTTTT | CSASPVPGELFF
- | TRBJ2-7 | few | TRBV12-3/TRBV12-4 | TGTGCCAGCGGGACCGGGACGGTCTCCTACGAGCAGTACTTC | CASGTGTVSYEQYF
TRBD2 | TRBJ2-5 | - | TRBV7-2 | TGTGCCAGCAGCTCCGGACTAGTGGAGACCCAGTACTTC | CASSSGLVETQYF
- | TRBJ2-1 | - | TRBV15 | TGTGCCACCAGCAGAGATCCGGGCGCTAGCTCCTACAATGAGCAGTTCTTC | CATSRDPGASSYNEQFF
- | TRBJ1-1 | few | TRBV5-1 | TGCGCCAGCAGCTTGAATCCGAGCCTGAACACTGAAGCTTTCTTT | CASSLNPSLNTEAFF
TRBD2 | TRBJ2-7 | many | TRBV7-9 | TGTGCCAGCAGCTCTGGGAGGAGGCTAGCGGAACAATACGAGCAGTACTTC | CASSSGRRLAEQYEQYF
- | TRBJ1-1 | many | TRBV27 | TGTGCCAGCAGTTTTTCCTTCAATGGGAACACTGAAGCTTTCTTT | CASSFSFNGNTEAFF
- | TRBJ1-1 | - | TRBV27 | TGTGCCAGCAGTTTATCCCCGTACAGGGCAGGCTACACTGAAGCTTTCTTT | CASSLSPYRAGYTEAFF
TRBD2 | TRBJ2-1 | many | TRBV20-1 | TGCAGTGCTACCCCCTCCCGGGACTACCTTTATGAGCAGTTCTTC | CSATPSRDYLYEQFF
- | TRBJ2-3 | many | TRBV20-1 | TGCAGTGTTAGGAGCCTCCGGGACACAGGCACAGATACGCAGTATTTT | CSVRSLRDTGTDTQYF
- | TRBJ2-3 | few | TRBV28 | TGTGCCAGCAGTTTGACCTTACCAGGTGGACTATCCGGAGGGGATACGCAGTATTTT | CASSLTLPGGLSGGDTQYF
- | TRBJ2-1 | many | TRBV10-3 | TGTGCCATCAGTGAGGCTAGAGACTACAATGAGCAGTTCTTC | CAISEARDYNEQFF
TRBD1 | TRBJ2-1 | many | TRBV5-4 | TGTGCCAGCAGCCCCGGGACAGGCTTCGATGAGCAGTTCTTC | CASSPGTGFDEQFF
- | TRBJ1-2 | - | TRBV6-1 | TGTGCCAGCAGTGAAGCCTCGGTTGGTAATCCTTCCCACACCTTC | CASSEASVGNPSHTF
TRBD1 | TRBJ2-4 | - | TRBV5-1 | TGCGCCAGCAGCACCGACCCCATCGACAGGGGAACCATTCAGTACTTC | CASSTDPIDRGTIQYF
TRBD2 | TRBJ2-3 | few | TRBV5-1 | TGCGCCAGCAGCATCACCGGACTAGCGGGAGGCCAAGATACGCAGTATTTT | CASSITGLAGGQDTQYF
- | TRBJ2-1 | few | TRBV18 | TGTGCCAGCTCACCACCGCGTCAACCCGACAATGAGCAGTTCTTC | CASSPPRQPDNEQFF
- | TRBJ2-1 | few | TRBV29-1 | TGCAGCGTTGCTACCTCGAGCAATGAGCAGTTCTTC | CSVATSSNEQFF
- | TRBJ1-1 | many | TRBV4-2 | TGTGCCAGCAGCCAAGATGGGGCAGGGCTGGGCACTGAAGCTTTCTTT | CASSQDGAGLGTEAFF
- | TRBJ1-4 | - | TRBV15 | TGTGCCACCAGCAGAAACAACCGGGTCATTAATGAAAAACTGTTTTTT | CATSRNNRVINEKLFF
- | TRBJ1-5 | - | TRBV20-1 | TGCAGTGTTCAACGACCAGCAAGCAATCAGCCCCAGCATTTT | CSVQRPASNQPQHF
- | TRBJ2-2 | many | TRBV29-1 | TGCAGCGTTCGACCCAGGGCCACCGGGGAGCTGTTTTTT | CSVRPRATGELFF
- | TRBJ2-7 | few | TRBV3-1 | TGTGCCAGCAGCCAAGACCGTTTAGCTCTCTACGAGCAGTACTTC | CASSQDRLALYEQYF
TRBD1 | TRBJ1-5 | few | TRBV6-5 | TGTGCCAGCAGTTCGGACAGGGTTGGGCCCCAGCATTTT | CASSSDRVGPQHF
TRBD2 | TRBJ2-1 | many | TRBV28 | TGTGCCAGCAGTTCATCTAGCGGGAGTGGCAATGAGCAGTTCTTC | CASSSSSGSGNEQFF
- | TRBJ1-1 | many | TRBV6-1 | TGTGCCAGCAGTGAACACGAGAAGGCTTTCTTT | CASSEHEKAFF
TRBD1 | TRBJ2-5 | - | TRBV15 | TGTGCCACCAGCAGGGGAACAGGGGCCGGAGAGACCCAGTACTTC | CATSRGTGAGETQYF